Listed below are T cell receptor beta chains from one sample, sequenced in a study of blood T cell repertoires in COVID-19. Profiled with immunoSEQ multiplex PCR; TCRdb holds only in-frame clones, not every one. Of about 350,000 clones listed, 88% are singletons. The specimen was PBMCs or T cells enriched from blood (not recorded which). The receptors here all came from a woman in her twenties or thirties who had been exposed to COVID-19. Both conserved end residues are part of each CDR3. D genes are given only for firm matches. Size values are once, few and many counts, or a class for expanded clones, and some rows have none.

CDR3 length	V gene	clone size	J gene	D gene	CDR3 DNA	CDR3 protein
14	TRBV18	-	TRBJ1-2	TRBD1	TGTGCCAGCTCACCCGACAGGGTTGGGTATGGCTACACCTTC	CASSPDRVGYGYTF
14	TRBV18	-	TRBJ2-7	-	TGTGCCAGCTCACCACGAGACAGAAACTACGAGCAGTACTTC	CASSPRDRNYEQYF
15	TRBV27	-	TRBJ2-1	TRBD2	TGTGCCAGCAGTCCGGGACTAGCGGAGGGGGGAGAGCAGTTCTTC	CASSPGLAEGGEQFF
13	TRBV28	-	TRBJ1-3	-	TGTGCCAGCAGCCCCCAGGCTGGAAACACCATATATTTT	CASSPQAGNTIYF
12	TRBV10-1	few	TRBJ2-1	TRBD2	TGCGCCAGCAGTGAGGGGACTAGAGCGCAGTTCTTC	CASSEGTRAQFF
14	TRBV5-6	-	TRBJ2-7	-	TGTGCCAGCAGCTTGGGGGCAGGGGTATACGAGCAGTACTTC	CASSLGAGVYEQYF
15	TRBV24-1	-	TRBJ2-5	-	TGTGCCACCTCCTTCGGGGGACAGACCCAAGAGACCCAGTACTTC	CATSFGGQTQETQYF
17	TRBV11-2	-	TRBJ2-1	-	TGTGCCAGCAGCTTAGGGCTAGCGCGCCGTGGGGTCAATGAGCAGTTCTTC	CASSLGLARRGVNEQFF
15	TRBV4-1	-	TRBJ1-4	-	TGCGCCAGCAGCCAAGATTCCGGGTGGGATGAAAAACTGTTTTTT	CASSQDSGWDEKLFF
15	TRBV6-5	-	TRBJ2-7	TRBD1	TGTGCCAGCAGTTACGCGACAGGGCCAGGGTACGAGCAGTACTTC	CASSYATGPGYEQYF
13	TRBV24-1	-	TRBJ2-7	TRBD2	TGTGCCACCTCGTCAAGCGGGACCTACGAGCAGTACTTC	CATSSSGTYEQYF
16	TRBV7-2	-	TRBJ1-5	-	TGTGCCAGCAGCTTTCATACGCGGGGGGCTGGTCAGCCCCAGCATTTT	CASSFHTRGAGQPQHF
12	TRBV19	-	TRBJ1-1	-	TGTGCCAGTAGTCTGGGGCGCACTGAAGCTTTCTTT	CASSLGRTEAFF
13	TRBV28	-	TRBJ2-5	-	TGTGCCAGTTTCGGGACACCCCAAGAGACCCAGTACTTC	CASFGTPQETQYF
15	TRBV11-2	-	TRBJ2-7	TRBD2	TGTGCCAGCAGCTTGGGGCTAGCGGCTACCTACGAGCAGTACTTC	CASSLGLAATYEQYF
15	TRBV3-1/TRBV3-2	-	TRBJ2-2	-	TGTGCCAGCAGGGGACTCGGGACTTTTACCGGGGAGCTGTTTTTT	CASRGLGTFTGELFF
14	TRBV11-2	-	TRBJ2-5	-	TGTGCCAGCAGCTCCGGCCTAGCGCAAGAGACCCAGTACTTC	CASSSGLAQETQYF
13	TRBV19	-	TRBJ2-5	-	TGTGCCAGTAGTCGACAGTACCAAGAGACCCAGTACTTC	CASSRQYQETQYF
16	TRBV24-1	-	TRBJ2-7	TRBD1	TGTGCCACCATCCCTCGTCGGGACAGGGACTCCTACGAGCAGTACTTC	CATIPRRDRDSYEQYF
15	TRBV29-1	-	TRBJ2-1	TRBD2	TGCAGCGTTGAAGCCGGGACTAGGACCGGCAATGAGCAGTTCTTC	CSVEAGTRTGNEQFF
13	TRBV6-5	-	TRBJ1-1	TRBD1	TGTGCCAGCAGTTACCTAGACAGGGTGAGAGCTTTCTTT	CASSYLDRVRAFF
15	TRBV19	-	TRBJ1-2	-	TGTGCCAGTAGTATCGAGATCGCGACTAACTATGGCTACACCTTC	CASSIEIATNYGYTF
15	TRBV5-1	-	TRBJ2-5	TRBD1	TGCGCCAGCAGCATGGGACAGGGGATCCAAGAGACCCAGTACTTC	CASSMGQGIQETQYF
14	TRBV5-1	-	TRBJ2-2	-	TGCGCCAGCAGCTTGGTCGTGGGGCCCGGGGAGCTGTTTTTT	CASSLVVGPGELFF
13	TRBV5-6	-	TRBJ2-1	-	TGTGCCAGCAGCTTGGCGTCCCGGAATGAGCAGTTCTTC	CASSLASRNEQFF
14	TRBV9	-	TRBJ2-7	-	TGTGCCAGCGGAGCGGCGGTTAGCTCCTACGAGCAGTACTTC	CASGAAVSSYEQYF
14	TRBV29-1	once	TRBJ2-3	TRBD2	TGCAGCGTGGTGCTAGCGGGGTTACTAGATACGCAGTATTTT	CSVVLAGLLDTQYF
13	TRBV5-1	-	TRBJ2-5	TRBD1	TGCGCCAGCAGCTTGGGACAGGGAGAGACCCAGTACTTC	CASSLGQGETQYF
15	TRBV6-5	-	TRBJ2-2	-	TGTGCCAGCAGTCCCGGGACTCCAAACACCGGGGAGCTGTTTTTT	CASSPGTPNTGELFF
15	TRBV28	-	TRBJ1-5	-	TGTGCCAGCAGTCGCAGGGGACCCGCCGCGGGGCCCCAGCATTTT	CASSRRGPAAGPQHF
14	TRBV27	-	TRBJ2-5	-	TGTGCCAGCAGTTATACAGGGACGGAAGAGACCCAGTACTTC	CASSYTGTEETQYF
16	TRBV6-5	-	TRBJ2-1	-	TGTGCCAGCAGTTACTCCCGGCTAGCGCAGGGTCATGAGCAGTTCTTC	CASSYSRLAQGHEQFF
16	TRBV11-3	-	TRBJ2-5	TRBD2	TGTGCCAGCAGCTTAGGTGCTAGCGGGGCCCAAGAGACCCAGTACTTC	CASSLGASGAQETQYF
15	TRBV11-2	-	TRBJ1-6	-	TGTGCCAGCAGCGTACAAACCGGGACTCATTCACCCCTCCACTTT	CASSVQTGTHSPLHF
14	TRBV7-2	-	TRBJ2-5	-	TGTGCCAGCAGCTCCCCTCGGGACCAAGAGACCCAGTACTTC	CASSSPRDQETQYF
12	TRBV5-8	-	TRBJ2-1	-	TGTGCCAGCAGACAGAACTCCCTCGAGCAGTTCTTC	CASRQNSLEQFF
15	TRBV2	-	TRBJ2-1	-	TGTGCCAGCAGCGCTGGACAAGGGGGCTACAATGAGCAGTTCTTC	CASSAGQGGYNEQFF
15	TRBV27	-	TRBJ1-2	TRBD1	TGTGCCAGCAGTTCGGGACAGGGAGCCTTCTATGGCTACACCTTC	CASSSGQGAFYGYTF
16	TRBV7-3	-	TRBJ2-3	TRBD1	TGTGCCAGCAGCCCTCAGACAGGGATTAGCACAGATACGCAGTATTTT	CASSPQTGISTDTQYF
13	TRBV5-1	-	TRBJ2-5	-	TGCGCCAGCGCCAGCGGCCCCCAAGAGACCCAGTACTTC	CASASGPQETQYF
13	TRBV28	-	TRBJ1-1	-	TGTGCCAGCAGTAGGCAGGTGAACACTGAAGCTTTCTTT	CASSRQVNTEAFF
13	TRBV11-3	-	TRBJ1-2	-	TGTGCCAGCAGCACAGGAGGGTTTTATGGCTACACCTTC	CASSTGGFYGYTF
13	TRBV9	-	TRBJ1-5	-	TGTGCCAGCAGCGTAGAGGGGGATCAGCCCCAGCATTTT	CASSVEGDQPQHF
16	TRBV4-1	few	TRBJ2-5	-	TGCGCCAGCAGCCAAGATCCTTTATGGGCCGGAGAGACCCAGTACTTC	CASSQDPLWAGETQYF
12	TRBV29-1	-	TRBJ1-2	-	TGCAGCGTTGGGGATCAGGGCTATGGCTACACCTTC	CSVGDQGYGYTF
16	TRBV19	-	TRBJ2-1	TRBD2	TGTGCCAGTAGTACCCTTAGCGGGAGGGCGTCTCCTGAGCAGTTCTTC	CASSTLSGRASPEQFF